Reported below is one T cell receptor (beta chain). The target antigen is unknown. This CDR3 is built from 14 residues. Per the germline V gene, CDR1 is SQVTM and CDR2 is ANQGSEA. The V gene end was trimmed by 5 bases and the J gene end by 4 bases; junction bases not matched to a gene: 7. This entry is derived from a study of cytomegalovirus exposure and HLA in healthy donors. Findings of the study overall: Within a later analysis, the majority of CMV-associated TCR beta chains appeared HLA-restricted. For most TCR beta V segments, an earlier analysis put the productive rate at about 90% or about 30% of the time.

Donors were nominally healthy when sampled, though unrecorded immune exposures were likely. The PCR ran on 60 Vbeta and 13 Jbeta primers. TCRdb's table, derived via immunoSEQ multiplex PCR, lists solely in-frame clones and lacks some. The data hold around 95,000 clones, with about 83% observed a single time. What was sequenced was PBMCs. The genes are TRBV29-1 and TRBJ2-7, with 11 bases aligning to TRBD1. The TCR originated in a female donor in good health and CMV-seropositive. The CDR3 region is CSVILDRGLYEQYF. The CDR3 DNA is TGCAGCGTTATCCTGGACAGGGGGCTGTACGAGCAGTACTTC.